This is a list of T cell receptor beta chains from one sample in a study of CD8 T cells in Susac syndrome. TCRdb processed the immunoSEQ multiplex PCR reads anew with MiXCR; each CDR3 protein has one entry. The sample contains 170,000 or so distinct CDR3 sequences, about 96% of which appear only once. Sequences were obtained from CD4+ T cells from PBMCs. The source is a human donor with Susac syndrome. Both conserved end residues are part of each CDR3. Each record gives: J gene, clone size, D gene, V gene, CDR3 protein, CDR3 DNA. The D gene is left open where the match is weak. Clone size is stated in some rows and not others, as once, few, many or a class when expanded.

>TRBJ1-1|-|-|TRBV15
CATSRVDRRNTEAFF
TGTGCCACCAGCAGAGTTGACCGAAGGAACACTGAAGCTTTCTTT
>TRBJ2-2|-|-|TRBV4-3
CASSQDGEAGNTGELFF
TGCGCCAGCAGCCAAGATGGGGAGGCGGGGAACACCGGGGAGCTGTTTTTT
>TRBJ1-4|-|TRBD1|TRBV7-9
CASSPPGQGSEKLFF
TGTGCCAGCAGCCCCCCGGGACAGGGAAGTGAAAAACTGTTTTTT
>TRBJ2-5|-|TRBD2|TRBV24-1
CATSSPGGETQYF
TGTGCCACCAGCTCTCCGGGGGGGGAGACCCAGTACTTC
>TRBJ2-6|-|TRBD1|TRBV10-3
CAIKTGGSGANVLTF
TGTGCCATCAAAACAGGGGGCTCTGGGGCCAACGTCCTGACTTTC
>TRBJ2-1|-|TRBD2|TRBV18
CASSPTSGLNNEQFF
TGTGCCAGCTCACCTACTAGCGGCCTCAACAATGAGCAGTTCTTC
>TRBJ1-5|-|-|TRBV20-1
CSARKWGAMGNQPQHF
TGCAGTGCTAGAAAGTGGGGGGCGATGGGCAATCAGCCCCAGCATTTT
>TRBJ2-1|-|TRBD2|TRBV29-1
CSARPPTGTSSSNEQFF
TGCAGCGCACGACCGCCTACCGGGACTAGCTCCTCAAATGAGCAGTTCTTC
>TRBJ1-5|-|TRBD1|TRBV7-9
CASSPGQGNNQPQHF
TGTGCCAGCAGCCCGGGACAGGGGAACAATCAGCCCCAGCATTTT
>TRBJ1-2|once|TRBD1|TRBV9
CASSAGTAPGYTF
TGTGCCAGCAGCGCCGGGACAGCCCCTGGCTACACCTTC
>TRBJ1-1|once|-|TRBV7-2
CASSLAFTEAFF
TGTGCCAGCAGCTTAGCGTTTACTGAAGCTTTCTTT
>TRBJ1-1|-|-|TRBV6-6
CASSYGIRNTEAFF
TGTGCCAGCAGTTACGGGATCAGGAACACTGAAGCTTTCTTT
>TRBJ2-2|-|TRBD1|TRBV6-6
CASRTGSNTGELFF
TGTGCCAGCAGGACAGGGTCAAACACCGGGGAGCTGTTTTTT
>TRBJ2-7|-|-|TRBV11-2
CASSSPTTTYEQYF
TGTGCCAGCAGCTCACCCACAACGACCTACGAGCAGTACTTC
>TRBJ2-5|-|-|TRBV29-1
CSVESLRGGETQYF
TGCAGCGTTGAGTCTCTGAGGGGCGGGGAGACCCAGTACTTC
>TRBJ2-3|-|-|TRBV6-5
CASTDPSSGTDTQYF
TGTGCCAGCACCGACCCGAGTAGTGGCACAGATACGCAGTATTTT
>TRBJ1-2|-|TRBD1|TRBV29-1
CSVDLAGTDYGYTF
TGCAGCGTTGACTTAGCCGGGACAGACTATGGCTACACCTTC
>TRBJ2-7|-|-|TRBV6-2/TRBV6-3
CAREQGMGYEQYF
TGTGCCAGGGAACAGGGCATGGGTTACGAGCAGTACTTC
>TRBJ1-1|-|-|TRBV20-1
CSAANTVNTEAFF
TGCAGTGCTGCCAATACAGTGAACACTGAAGCTTTCTTT
>TRBJ2-6|few|-|TRBV30
CAWSNSGANVLTF
TGTGCCTGGAGTAACTCTGGGGCCAACGTCCTGACTTTC
>TRBJ2-3|-|-|TRBV28
CASIPRGQGTDTQYF
TGTGCCAGCATTCCCAGAGGGCAGGGCACAGATACGCAGTATTTT
>TRBJ2-3|-|-|TRBV9
CASSVAPATDTQYF
TGTGCCAGCAGCGTAGCTCCGGCAACAGATACGCAGTATTTT
>TRBJ1-1|-|-|TRBV29-1
CSVIPLVGTEAFF
TGCAGCGTCATCCCCCTTGTGGGTACTGAAGCTTTCTTT
>TRBJ2-5|-|-|TRBV30
CAWKGDGARETQYF
TGTGCCTGGAAGGGGGACGGGGCGAGAGAGACCCAGTACTTC
>TRBJ2-1|-|TRBD2|TRBV24-1
CATSDFRSTSGSTDEQFF
TGTGCCACCAGTGATTTTCGTTCTACTAGCGGGAGTACGGATGAGCAGTTCTTC
>TRBJ2-5|-|-|TRBV9
CASSVMGFGETQYF
TGTGCCAGCAGCGTTATGGGGTTCGGGGAGACCCAGTACTTC
>TRBJ2-1|-|-|TRBV9
CASSPRGSVDEQFF
TGTGCCAGCAGCCCCCGAGGGAGTGTCGATGAGCAGTTCTTC
>TRBJ2-5|-|-|TRBV9
CASSVVGSDETQYF
TGTGCCAGCAGCGTAGTGGGTAGTGACGAGACCCAGTACTTC
>TRBJ2-1|-|-|TRBV2
CAQQVSSYNEQFF
TGTGCCCAGCAAGTGAGCTCCTACAATGAGCAGTTCTTC